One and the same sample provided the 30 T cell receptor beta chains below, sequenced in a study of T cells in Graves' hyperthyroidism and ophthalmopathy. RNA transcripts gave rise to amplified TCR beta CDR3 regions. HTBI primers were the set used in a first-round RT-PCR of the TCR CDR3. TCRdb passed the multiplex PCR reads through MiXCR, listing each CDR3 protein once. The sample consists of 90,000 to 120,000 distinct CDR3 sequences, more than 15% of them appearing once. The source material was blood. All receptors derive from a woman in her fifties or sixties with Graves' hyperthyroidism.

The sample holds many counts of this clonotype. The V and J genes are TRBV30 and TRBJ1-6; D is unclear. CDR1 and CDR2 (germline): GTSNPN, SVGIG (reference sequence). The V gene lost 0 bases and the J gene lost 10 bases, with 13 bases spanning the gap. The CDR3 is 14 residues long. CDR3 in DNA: TGTGCCTGGAGTGTACTTGGGGTGCGATCACCCCTCCACTTT. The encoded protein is CAWSVLGVRSPLHF.

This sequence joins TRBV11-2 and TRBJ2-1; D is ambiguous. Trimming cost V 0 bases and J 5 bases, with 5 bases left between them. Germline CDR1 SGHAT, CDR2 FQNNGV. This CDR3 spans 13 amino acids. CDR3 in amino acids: CASSLDGNNEQFF. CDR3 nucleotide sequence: TGTGCCAGCAGCTTAGACGGTAACAATGAGCAGTTCTTC.

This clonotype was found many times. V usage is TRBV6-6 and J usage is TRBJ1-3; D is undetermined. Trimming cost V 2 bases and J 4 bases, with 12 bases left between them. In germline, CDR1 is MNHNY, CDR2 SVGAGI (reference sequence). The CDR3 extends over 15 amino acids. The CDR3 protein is CASSYQANLGNTIYF. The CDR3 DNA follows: TGTGCCAGCAGTTACCAGGCAAACCTCGGAAACACCATATATTTT.

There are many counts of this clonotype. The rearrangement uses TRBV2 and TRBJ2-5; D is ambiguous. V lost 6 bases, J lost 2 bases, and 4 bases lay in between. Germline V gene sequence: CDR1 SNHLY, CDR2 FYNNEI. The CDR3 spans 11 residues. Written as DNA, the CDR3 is TGTGCCAGCAGGGGTCAAGAGACCCAGTACTTC. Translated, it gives CASRGQETQYF.

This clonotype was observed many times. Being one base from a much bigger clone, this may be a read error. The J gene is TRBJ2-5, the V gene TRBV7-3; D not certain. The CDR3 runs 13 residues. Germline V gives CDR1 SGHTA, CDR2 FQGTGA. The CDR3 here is CASSRHIQGTQYF. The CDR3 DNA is TGTGCCAGCAGCCGACACATCCAAGGGACCCAGTACTTC.

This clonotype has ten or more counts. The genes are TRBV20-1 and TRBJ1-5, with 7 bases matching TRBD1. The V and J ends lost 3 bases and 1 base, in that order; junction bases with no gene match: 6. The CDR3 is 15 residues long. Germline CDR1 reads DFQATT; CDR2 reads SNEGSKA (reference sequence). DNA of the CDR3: TGCAGTGCTAGGGCCGACAGGGTAAGCAATCAGCCCCAGCATTTT. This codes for CSARADRVSNQPQHF.

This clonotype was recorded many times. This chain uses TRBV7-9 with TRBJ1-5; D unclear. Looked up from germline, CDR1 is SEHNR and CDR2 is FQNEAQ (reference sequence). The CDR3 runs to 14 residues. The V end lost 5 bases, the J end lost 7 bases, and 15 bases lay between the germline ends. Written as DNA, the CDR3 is TGTGCCAGCAGCCGGGCGGAGGGCTTCCAGCCCCAGCATTTT. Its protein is CASSRAEGFQPQHF. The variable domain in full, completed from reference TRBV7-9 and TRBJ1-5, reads DTGVSQNPRHKITKRGQNVTFRCDPISEHNRLYWYRQTLGQGPEFLTYFQNEAQLEKSRLLSDRFSAERPKGSFSTLEIQRTEQGDSAMYLCASSRAEGFQPQHFGDGTRLSIL.

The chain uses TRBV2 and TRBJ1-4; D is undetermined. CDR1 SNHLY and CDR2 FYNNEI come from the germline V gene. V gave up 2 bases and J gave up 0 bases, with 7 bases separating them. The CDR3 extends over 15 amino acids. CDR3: CASSEKGATNEKLFF. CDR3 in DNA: TGTGCCAGCAGTGAAAAGGGTGCAACTAATGAAAAACTGTTTTTT. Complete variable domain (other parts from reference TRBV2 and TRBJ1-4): EPEVTQTPSHQVTQMGQEVILRCVPISNHLYFYWYRQILGQKVEFLVSFYNNEISEKSEIFDDQFSVERPDGSNFTLKIRSTKLEDSAMYFCASSEKGATNEKLFFGSGTQLSVL.

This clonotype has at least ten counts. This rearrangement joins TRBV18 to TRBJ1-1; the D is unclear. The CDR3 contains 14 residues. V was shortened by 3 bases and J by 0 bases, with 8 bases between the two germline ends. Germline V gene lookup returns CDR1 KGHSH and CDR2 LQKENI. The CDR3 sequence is CASSPLSMNTEAFF. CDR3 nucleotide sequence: TGTGCCAGCTCACCGCTTTCCATGAACACTGAAGCTTTCTTT.

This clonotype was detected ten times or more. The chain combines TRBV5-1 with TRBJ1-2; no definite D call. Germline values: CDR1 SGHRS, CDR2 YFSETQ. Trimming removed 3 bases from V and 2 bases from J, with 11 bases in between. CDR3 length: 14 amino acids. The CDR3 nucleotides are TGCGCCAGCAGCTCAGGTGGGATCAACTATGGCTACACCTTC. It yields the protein CASSSGGINYGYTF. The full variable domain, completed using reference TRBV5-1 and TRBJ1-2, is KAGVTQTPRYLIKTRGQQVTLSCSPISGHRSVSWYQQTPGQGLQFLFEYFSETQRNKGNFPGRFSGRQFSNSRSEMNVSTLELGDSALYLCASSSGGINYGYTFGSGTRLTVV.

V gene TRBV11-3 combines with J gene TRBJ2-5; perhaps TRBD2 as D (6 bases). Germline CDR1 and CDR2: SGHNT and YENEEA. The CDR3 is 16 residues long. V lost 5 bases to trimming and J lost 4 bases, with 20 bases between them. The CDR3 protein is CASSLGSAKGGETQYF. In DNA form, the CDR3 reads TGTGCCAGCAGCCTCGGGAGCGCCAAAGGTGGAGAGACCCAGTACTTC.

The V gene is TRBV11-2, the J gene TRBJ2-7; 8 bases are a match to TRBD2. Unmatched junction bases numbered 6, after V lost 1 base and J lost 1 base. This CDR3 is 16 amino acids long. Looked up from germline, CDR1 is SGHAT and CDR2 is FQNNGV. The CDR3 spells CASSLVSGSPSYEQYF. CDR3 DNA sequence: TGTGCCAGCAGCTTAGTAAGCGGGAGTCCTTCCTACGAGCAGTACTTC.

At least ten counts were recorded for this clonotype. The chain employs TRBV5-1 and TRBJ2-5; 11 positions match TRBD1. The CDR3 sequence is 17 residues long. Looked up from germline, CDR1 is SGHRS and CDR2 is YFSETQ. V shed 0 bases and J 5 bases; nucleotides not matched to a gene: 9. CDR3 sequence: CASSLVWTGGVGETQYF. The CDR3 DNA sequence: TGCGCCAGCAGCTTGGTTTGGACAGGGGGCGTCGGGGAGACCCAGTACTTC.

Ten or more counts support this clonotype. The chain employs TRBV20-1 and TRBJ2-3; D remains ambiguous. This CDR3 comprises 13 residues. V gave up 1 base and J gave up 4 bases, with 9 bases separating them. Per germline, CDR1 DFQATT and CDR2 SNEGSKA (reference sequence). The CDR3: CSARGRLADTQYF. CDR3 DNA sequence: TGCAGTGCTAGAGGTCGTTTGGCAGATACGCAGTATTTT.

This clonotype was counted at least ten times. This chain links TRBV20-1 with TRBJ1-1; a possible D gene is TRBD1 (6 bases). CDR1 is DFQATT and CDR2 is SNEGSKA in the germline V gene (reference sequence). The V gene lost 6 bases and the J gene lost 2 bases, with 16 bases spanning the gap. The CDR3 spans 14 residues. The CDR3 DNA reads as TGCAGTGCAGCCATTAGGACAGACAACACTGAAGCTTTCTTT. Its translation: CSAAIRTDNTEAFF.

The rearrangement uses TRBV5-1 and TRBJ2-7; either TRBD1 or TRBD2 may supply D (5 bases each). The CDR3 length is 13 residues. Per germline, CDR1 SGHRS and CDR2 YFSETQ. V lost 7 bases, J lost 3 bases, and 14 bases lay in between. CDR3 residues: CASGWDGFYEQYF. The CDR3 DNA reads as TGCGCCAGCGGATGGGACGGATTCTACGAGCAGTACTTC.

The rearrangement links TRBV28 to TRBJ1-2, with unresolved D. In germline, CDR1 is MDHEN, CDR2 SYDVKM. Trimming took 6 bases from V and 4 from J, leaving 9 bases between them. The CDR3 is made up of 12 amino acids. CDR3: CASSGTFYGYTF. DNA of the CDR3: TGTGCCAGCAGCGGCACGTTCTATGGCTACACCTTC.

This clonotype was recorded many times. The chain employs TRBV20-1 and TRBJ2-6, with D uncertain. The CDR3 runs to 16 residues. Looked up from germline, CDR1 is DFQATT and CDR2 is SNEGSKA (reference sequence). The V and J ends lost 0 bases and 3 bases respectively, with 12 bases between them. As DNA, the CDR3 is TGCAGTGCTAGAGAGCGGAGAAAGATTGGGGCCAACGTCCTGACTTTC. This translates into CSARERRKIGANVLTF.

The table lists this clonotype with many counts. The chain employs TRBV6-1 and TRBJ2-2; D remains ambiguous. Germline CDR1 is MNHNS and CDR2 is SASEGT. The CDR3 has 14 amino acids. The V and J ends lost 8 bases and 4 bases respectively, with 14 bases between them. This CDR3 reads CASGKRLRTGELFF. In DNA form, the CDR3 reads TGTGCCAGCGGAAAAAGGTTGCGCACCGGGGAGCTGTTTTTT.

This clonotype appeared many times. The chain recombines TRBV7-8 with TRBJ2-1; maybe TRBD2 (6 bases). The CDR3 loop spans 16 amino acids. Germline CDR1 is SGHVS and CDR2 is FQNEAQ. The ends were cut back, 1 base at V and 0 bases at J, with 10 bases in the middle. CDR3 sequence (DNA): TGTGCCAGCAGCTTAGTCTGGCGGGACTCCTACAATGAGCAGTTCTTC. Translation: CASSLVWRDSYNEQFF.

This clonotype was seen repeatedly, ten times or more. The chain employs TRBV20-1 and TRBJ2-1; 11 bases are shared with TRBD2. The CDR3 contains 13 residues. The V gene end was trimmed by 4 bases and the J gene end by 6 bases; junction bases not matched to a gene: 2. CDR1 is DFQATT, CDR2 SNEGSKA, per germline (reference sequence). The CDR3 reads CSATGTSGNEQFF. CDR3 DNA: TGCAGTGCTACCGGGACTAGCGGCAATGAGCAGTTCTTC.

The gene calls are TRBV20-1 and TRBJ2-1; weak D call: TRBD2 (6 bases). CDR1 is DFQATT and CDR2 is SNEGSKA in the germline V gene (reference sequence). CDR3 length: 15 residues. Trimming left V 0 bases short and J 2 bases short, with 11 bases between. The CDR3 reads CSARDPGVTYNEQFF. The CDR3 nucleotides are TGCAGTGCTAGAGATCCGGGAGTAACCTACAATGAGCAGTTCTTC.

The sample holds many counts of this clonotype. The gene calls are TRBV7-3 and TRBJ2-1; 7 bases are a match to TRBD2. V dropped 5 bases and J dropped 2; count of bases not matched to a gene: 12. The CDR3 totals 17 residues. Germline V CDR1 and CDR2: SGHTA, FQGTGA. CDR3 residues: CASSPTTSNVAYNEQFF. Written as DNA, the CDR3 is TGTGCCAGCAGCCCCACGACTAGCAACGTCGCCTACAATGAGCAGTTCTTC.

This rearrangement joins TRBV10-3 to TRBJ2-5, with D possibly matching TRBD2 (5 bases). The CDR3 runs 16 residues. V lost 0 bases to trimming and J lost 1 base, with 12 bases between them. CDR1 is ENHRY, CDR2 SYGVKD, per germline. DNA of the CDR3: TGTGCCATCAGTGAGTCGAGGAGGCAGCCCCAAGAGACCCAGTACTTC. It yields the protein CAISESRRQPQETQYF.

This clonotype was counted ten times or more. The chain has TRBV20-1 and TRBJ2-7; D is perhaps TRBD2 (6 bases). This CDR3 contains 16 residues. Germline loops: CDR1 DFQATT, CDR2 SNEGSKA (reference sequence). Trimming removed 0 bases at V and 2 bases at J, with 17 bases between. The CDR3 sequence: CSARDPSDLIPYEQYF. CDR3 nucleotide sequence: TGCAGTGCTAGAGACCCTAGCGATCTTATCCCCTACGAGCAGTACTTC.

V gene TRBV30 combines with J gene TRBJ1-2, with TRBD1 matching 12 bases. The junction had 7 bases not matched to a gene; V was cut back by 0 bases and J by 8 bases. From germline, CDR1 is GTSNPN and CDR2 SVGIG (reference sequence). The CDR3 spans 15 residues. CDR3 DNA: TGTGCCTGGAGTGTACCGGGACAGGGGGCCGGGGGCTACACCTTC. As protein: CAWSVPGQGAGGYTF.

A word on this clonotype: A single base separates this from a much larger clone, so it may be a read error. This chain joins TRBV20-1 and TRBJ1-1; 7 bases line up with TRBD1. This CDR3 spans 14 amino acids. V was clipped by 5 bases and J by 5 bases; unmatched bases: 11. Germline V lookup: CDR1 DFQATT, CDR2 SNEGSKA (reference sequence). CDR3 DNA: TGCAGTGCTCCCCCGACAGGGCCCGGGACTGAAGCTTTCTTT. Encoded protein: CSAPPTGPGTEAFF.

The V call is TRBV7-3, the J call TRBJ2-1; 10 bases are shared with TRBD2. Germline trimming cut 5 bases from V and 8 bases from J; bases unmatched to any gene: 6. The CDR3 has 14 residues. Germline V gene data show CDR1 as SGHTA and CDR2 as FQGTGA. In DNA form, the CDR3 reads TGTGCCAGCAGCCGTACTAGCGGGATCGATGAGCAGTTCTTC. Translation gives CASSRTSGIDEQFF. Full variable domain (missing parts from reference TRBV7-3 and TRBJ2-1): GAGVSQTPSNKVTEKGKYVELRCDPISGHTALYWYRQSLGQGPEFLIYFQGTGAADDSGLPNDRFFAVRPEGSVSTLKIQRTERGDSAVYLCASSRTSGIDEQFFGPGTRLTVL.

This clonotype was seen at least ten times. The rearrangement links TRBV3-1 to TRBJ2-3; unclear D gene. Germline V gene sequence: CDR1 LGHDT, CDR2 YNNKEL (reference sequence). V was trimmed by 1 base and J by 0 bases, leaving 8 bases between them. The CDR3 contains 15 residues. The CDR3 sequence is CASSQGPGSTDTQYF. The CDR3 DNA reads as TGTGCCAGCAGCCAAGGGCCCGGGAGCACAGATACGCAGTATTTT.

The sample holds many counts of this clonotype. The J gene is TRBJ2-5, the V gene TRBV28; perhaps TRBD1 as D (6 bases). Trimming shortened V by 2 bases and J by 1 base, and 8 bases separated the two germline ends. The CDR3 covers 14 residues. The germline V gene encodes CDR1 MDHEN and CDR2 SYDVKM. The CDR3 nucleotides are TGTGCCAGCAGTTTACTCAGGGGCCAAGAGACCCAGTACTTC. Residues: CASSLLRGQETQYF.